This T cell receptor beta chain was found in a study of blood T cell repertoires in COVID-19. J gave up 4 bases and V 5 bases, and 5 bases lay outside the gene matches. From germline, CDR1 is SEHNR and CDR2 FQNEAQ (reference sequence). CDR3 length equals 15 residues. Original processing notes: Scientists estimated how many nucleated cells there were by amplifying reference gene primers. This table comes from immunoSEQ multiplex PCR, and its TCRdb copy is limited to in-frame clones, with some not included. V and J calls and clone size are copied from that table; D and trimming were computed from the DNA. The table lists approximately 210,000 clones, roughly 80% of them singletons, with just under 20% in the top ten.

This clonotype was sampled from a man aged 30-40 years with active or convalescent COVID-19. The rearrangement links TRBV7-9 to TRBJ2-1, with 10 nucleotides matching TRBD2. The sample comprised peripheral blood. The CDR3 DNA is TGTGCCAGCAGCCGGGGGACTAGCGAGTACAATGAGCAGTTCTTC. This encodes CASSRGTSEYNEQFF.